The 21 T cell receptor beta chains below were found in one sample sequenced in a study of blood T cell repertoires in COVID-19. The table came from immunoSEQ multiplex PCR; TCRdb's copy has only in-frame clones and leaves some out. The repertoire holds 250,000 to 300,000 clones, with about nine tenths as singletons. What was sequenced was peripheral blood. The origin of the receptors is a woman aged 50 to 65 who had recovered from COVID-19.

The gene calls are TRBV19 and TRBJ1-6; D remains ambiguous. The CDR3 extends over 15 amino acids. Trimming pared 2 bases from V and 13 bases from J, leaving 18 bases between. Germline V gene data show CDR1 as LNHDA and CDR2 as SQIVND (reference sequence). CDR3: CASSISRGGSSPLHF. Here the CDR3 DNA reads TGTGCCAGTAGTATAAGTCGGGGAGGGTCTTCGCCCCTCCACTTT.

This clone was observed at least ten times. CDR3 DNA: TGTGCCAGTAGCGCGGGAACCGGGACCTTGACAGAGACCCAGTACTTC. As protein: CASSAGTGTLTETQYF. The J gene is TRBJ2-5, the V gene TRBV19; tentative D call: TRBD2 (6 bases). Germline CDR1 is LNHDA and CDR2 is SQIVND (reference sequence). The CDR3 extends over 16 amino acids. Deletions cut 6 bases from V and 4 bases from J, with 21 bases between.

The chain joins TRBV2 to TRBJ1-4; D unclear. The V end was cut by 4 bases, the J end by 8 bases, with 14 bases between. Germline CDR1 SNHLY, CDR2 FYNNEI. CDR3 length equals 14 residues. In DNA form, the CDR3 reads TGTGCCAGCAGTGGTAACACATTGGGCGAAAAACTGTTTTTT. Translation: CASSGNTLGEKLFF.

This sequence joins TRBV18 and TRBJ1-4; D remains unclear. This CDR3 has 16 amino acids. V was shortened by 6 bases and J by 0 bases, with 14 bases between the two germline ends. CDR1 and CDR2 (germline): KGHSH, LQKENI. CDR3 in DNA: TGTGCCAGCTCGACCAGAACGGACTCAACTAATGAAAAACTGTTTTTT. Translated: CASSTRTDSTNEKLFF.

The V call is TRBV30, the J call TRBJ2-3; perhaps TRBD1 as D (6 bases). Deletions cut 5 bases from V and 4 bases from J, with 13 bases between. This CDR3 is built from 13 residues. Germline V lookup: CDR1 GTSNPN, CDR2 SVGIG (reference sequence). The CDR3: CAWGMGAPDTQYF. CDR3 nucleotides: TGTGCCTGGGGGATGGGGGCCCCAGATACGCAGTATTTT. Supplemented by reference TRBV30 and TRBJ2-3, the full variable domain reads SQTIHQWPATLVQPVGSPLSLECTVEGTSNPNLYWYRQAAGRGLQLLFYSVGIGQISSEVPQNLSASRPQDRQFILSSKKLLLSDSGFYLCAWGMGAPDTQYFGPGTRLTVL.

This clone was found many times. The V gene is TRBV28, the J gene TRBJ2-7; D ambiguous. This CDR3 has 11 residues. In germline, CDR1 is MDHEN, CDR2 SYDVKM. V lost 6 bases to trimming and J lost 11 bases, with 14 bases between them. CDR3 DNA sequence: TGTGCCAGCAGCTCCCTCGGTAGTAAGTACTTC. It specifies CASSSLGSKYF.

This chain connects TRBV6-5 to TRBJ1-1; D call uncertain. V was shortened by 2 bases and J by 6 bases, with 16 bases between the two germline ends. The CDR3 runs to 15 residues. Germline CDR1 and CDR2: MNHEY and SVGAGI. The CDR3 DNA reads as TGTGCCAGCAGTTACAGCCCGCGGGCAGGCGCTGAAGCTTTCTTT. It codes for CASSYSPRAGAEAFF.

This rearrangement joins TRBV30 to TRBJ2-3, with 14 nucleotides matching TRBD2. Germline V lookup: CDR1 GTSNPN, CDR2 SVGIG (reference sequence). The CDR3 length is 16 residues. The junction had 5 bases not matched to a gene; V was cut back by 2 bases and J by 4 bases. The CDR3 bases are TGTGCCTGGAGTCTCGGGACTAGCGGGAGATCAGATACGCAGTATTTT. Translating gives CAWSLGTSGRSDTQYF.

The chain uses TRBV9 and TRBJ2-7; 9 bases agree with TRBD1. J gave up 3 bases and V 4 bases, and 11 bases lay outside the gene matches. Germline loops: CDR1 SGDLS, CDR2 YYNGEE. The CDR3 extends over 16 amino acids. The CDR3 loop reads CASSRGGQGGVYEQYF. In DNA form, the CDR3 reads TGTGCCAGCAGCAGAGGGGGACAGGGTGGGGTCTACGAGCAGTACTTC.

The DNA of the CDR3 is TGTGCCAGCAGCGCAACCAGGGAGGGCCTTAGCTCTGGGGCCAACGTCCTGACTTTC. Protein product: CASSATREGLSSGANVLTF. The chain links TRBV9 to TRBJ2-6; 7 bases are a match to TRBD2. Germline V gene sequence: CDR1 SGDLS, CDR2 YYNGEE. V shed 3 bases and J 0 bases; nucleotides not matched to a gene: 12. The CDR3 covers 19 residues. Filled out from reference TRBV9 and TRBJ2-6, the complete variable domain reads DSGVTQTPKHLITATGQRVTLRCSPRSGDLSVYWYQQSLDQGLQFLIQYYNGEERAKGNILERFSAQQFPDLHSELNLSSLELGDSALYFCASSATREGLSSGANVLTFGAGSRLTVL.

This clone was seen once. This chain uses TRBV7-2 with TRBJ1-6; 8 bases map to TRBD1. With V trimmed by 4 bases and J by 7 bases, 6 bases remained unmatched. The CDR3 has 15 residues. In germline, CDR1 is SGHTA, CDR2 FQGNSA. In DNA form, the CDR3 reads TGTGCCAGCAGCTCCCTGACAGGGGCCAATTCACCCCTCCACTTT. Its translation: CASSSLTGANSPLHF.

The J gene is TRBJ1-5, the V gene TRBV10-3; a weak D match, TRBD1 (6 bases). Germline CDR1 and CDR2: ENHRY and SYGVKD. CDR3 length: 15 amino acids. Deletions cut 2 bases from V and 6 bases from J, with 14 bases between. CDR3 residues: CAISERGGEGQPQHF. The CDR3 coding sequence is TGTGCCATCAGTGAGAGGGGGGGAGAGGGTCAGCCCCAGCATTTT.

The chain links TRBV5-6 to TRBJ2-1, with D hard to call. This CDR3 has 14 amino acids. Between the trimmed V and J ends, which lost 4 bases and 3 bases, there was a span of 11 bases. Germline V CDR1 and CDR2: SGHDT, YYEEEE. The CDR3 here is CASSALPGYNEQFF. The CDR3 nucleotides are TGTGCCAGCAGCGCCCTCCCAGGCTACAATGAGCAGTTCTTC.

This chain connects TRBV1 to TRBJ1-1. TRBV1 represents a pseudogene. This CDR3 is built from 14 residues. The chain's CDR3 is CTSSQDGRLSEAFF. CDR3 DNA sequence: TGCACCAGCAGCCAAGATGGACGACTATCCGAAGCTTTCTTT.

CDR3 in DNA: TGTGCCAGCAGTTTAATAACGGGCACTGAAGCTTTCTTT. It encodes CASSLITGTEAFF. The chain joins TRBV28 to TRBJ1-1; no definite D call. With 2 bases removed from V and 4 bases from J, the gap between germline ends came to 8 bases. The germline V gene encodes CDR1 MDHEN and CDR2 SYDVKM. The CDR3 is made up of 13 amino acids.

The CDR3 sequence is CASSGLDRSRYNEQFF. The CDR3 nucleotides read TGTGCCAGCAGTGGGTTAGACAGGAGCCGGTACAATGAGCAGTTCTTC. The chain links TRBV6-1 to TRBJ2-1, with D tentatively TRBD1 (6 bases). V dropped 4 bases and J dropped 4 bases, with 17 bases sitting between them. The germline CDR1 and CDR2 sequences are MNHNS and SASEGT. The CDR3 runs to 16 residues.

The rearrangement links TRBV20-1 to TRBJ1-4; 7 positions agree with TRBD1. With V trimmed by 3 bases and J by 4 bases, 2 bases remained unmatched. The CDR3 contains 13 residues. The germline V gene encodes CDR1 DFQATT and CDR2 SNEGSKA (reference sequence). The DNA for the CDR3 is TGCAGTGCTAGTAGGGACAGTAATGAAAAACTGTTTTTT. Amino acid sequence: CSASRDSNEKLFF.

The chain uses TRBV20-1 and TRBJ2-7; 16 bases fit TRBD2. V dropped 3 bases and J dropped 4; count of bases not matched to a gene: 15. This CDR3 is 19 amino acids long. CDR1 is DFQATT and CDR2 is SNEGSKA in the germline V gene (reference sequence). The CDR3 loop reads CSASDSGTSGRAFHYEQYF. The CDR3 bases are TGCAGTGCTAGTGATTCCGGGACTAGCGGGAGGGCCTTCCATTACGAGCAGTACTTC.

This chain joins TRBV2 and TRBJ1-2; D gene ambiguous. V lost 7 bases, J lost 1 base, and 22 bases lay in between. CDR3 size: 17 residues. The germline gives CDR1 SNHLY, CDR2 FYNNEI. CDR3 nucleotide sequence: TGTGCCAGCACCGAGGAGGCAGGAGCCGGATTTAACTATGGCTACACCTTC. This gives the protein CASTEEAGAGFNYGYTF.

This chain connects TRBV11-2 to TRBJ2-1; D is undetermined. The CDR3 runs 15 residues. With 0 bases removed from V and 0 bases from J, the gap between germline ends came to 6 bases. The germline gives CDR1 SGHAT, CDR2 FQNNGV. The CDR3 here is CASSLDSGSYNEQFF. DNA for the CDR3: TGTGCCAGCAGCTTAGATTCCGGCTCCTACAATGAGCAGTTCTTC.

The V and J genes are TRBV3-1 (or the pseudogene TRBV3-2) and TRBJ1-2; 8 bases map to TRBD1. The V gene end was trimmed by 2 bases and the J gene end by 6 bases; junction bases not matched to a gene: 5. There are 14 residues in the CDR3. Germline V gene sequence: CDR1 LGHDT, CDR2 YNNKEL (reference sequence). CDR3 sequence reads: CASSQIGTGNGYTF. The DNA of the CDR3 is TGTGCCAGCAGCCAAATCGGGACAGGTAATGGCTACACCTTC.